The clone carrying this T cell receptor (beta chain) was seen only a few times. This record belongs to a study of blood T cells in healthy people across ages. The use of a sample-barcoded 5' primer and a J-beta primer mix characterized a second PCR of about 6 to 12 cycles. Each cDNA molecule carried a tag from a template-switch adaptor that contained 12 random nucleotides. TCRdb re-called the 5' RACE reads through MiXCR, storing one row per CDR3 protein. The sample contains under 1,000,000 distinct CDR3 sequences, 36% of which appear only once. This CDR3 comprises 16 residues. Germline V CDR1 and CDR2: DFQATT, SNEGSKA (reference sequence). V shed 5 bases and J shed 7 bases, with 27 bases lying between them.

This sequence was found in a man younger than 35 in good health. The V and J genes are TRBV20-1 and TRBJ2-7; tentatively, D is TRBD1 or TRBD2 (7 bases each). The sample taken for sequencing was blood. The CDR3 nucleotides read TGCAGTGCTCCCGCAAGAGGCAGGGGGGGATACAATGAGCAGTACTTC. This gives the protein CSAPARGRGGYNEQYF.